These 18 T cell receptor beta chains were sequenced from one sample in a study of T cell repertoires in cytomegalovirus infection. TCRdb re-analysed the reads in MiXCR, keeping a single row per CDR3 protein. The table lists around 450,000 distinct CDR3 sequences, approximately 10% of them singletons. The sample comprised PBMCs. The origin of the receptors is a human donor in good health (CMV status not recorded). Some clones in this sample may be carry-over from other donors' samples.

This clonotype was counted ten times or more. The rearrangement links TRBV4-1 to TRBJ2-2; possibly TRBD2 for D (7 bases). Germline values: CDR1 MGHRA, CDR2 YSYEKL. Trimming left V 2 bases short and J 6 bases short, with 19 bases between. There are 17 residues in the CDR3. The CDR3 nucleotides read TGCGCCAGCAGCCAATACCCCAAGGGGGGGTTGTCCGGGGAGCTGTTTTTT. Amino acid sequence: CASSQYPKGGLSGELFF.

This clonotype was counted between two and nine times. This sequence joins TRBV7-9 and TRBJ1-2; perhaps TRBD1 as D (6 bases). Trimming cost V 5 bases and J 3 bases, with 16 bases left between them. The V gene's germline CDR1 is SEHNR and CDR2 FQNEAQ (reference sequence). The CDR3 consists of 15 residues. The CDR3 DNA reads TGTGCCAGCAGCCGCCGGGCCCCAGGGGACTATGGCTACACCTTC. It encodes CASSRRAPGDYGYTF.

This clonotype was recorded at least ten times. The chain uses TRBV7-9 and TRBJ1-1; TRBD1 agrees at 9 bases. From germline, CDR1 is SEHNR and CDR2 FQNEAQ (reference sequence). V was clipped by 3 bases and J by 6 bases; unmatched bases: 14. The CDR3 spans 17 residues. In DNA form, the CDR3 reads TGTGCCAGCAGCTTCACCCCATTAGGACAGGGGCAGCCTGAAGCTTTCTTT. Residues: CASSFTPLGQGQPEAFF.

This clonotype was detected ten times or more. The DNA of the CDR3 is TGTGCCAGCAGCCCCGGGACTCCCCGTACGCAGTATTTT. This encodes CASSPGTPRTQYF. V usage is TRBV7-2 and J usage is TRBJ2-3, with D possibly matching TRBD2 (6 bases). CDR3 length: 13 amino acids. Germline V gene lookup returns CDR1 SGHTA and CDR2 FQGNSA. Trimming took 5 bases from V and 8 from J, leaving 14 bases between them.

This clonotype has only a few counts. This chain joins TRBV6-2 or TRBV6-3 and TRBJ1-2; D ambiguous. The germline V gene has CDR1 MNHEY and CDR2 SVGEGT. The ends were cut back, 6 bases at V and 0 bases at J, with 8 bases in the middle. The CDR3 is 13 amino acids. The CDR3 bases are TGTGCCAGCAGGTCATATCCTAACTATGGCTACACCTTC. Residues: CASRSYPNYGYTF.

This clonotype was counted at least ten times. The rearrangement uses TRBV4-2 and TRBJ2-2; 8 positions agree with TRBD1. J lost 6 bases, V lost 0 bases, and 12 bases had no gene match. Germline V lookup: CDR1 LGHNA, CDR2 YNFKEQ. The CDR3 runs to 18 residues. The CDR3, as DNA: TGTGCCAGCAGCCAAGAGGCGAGAGGACAGGGCGAGGCCGGGGAGCTGTTTTTT. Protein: CASSQEARGQGEAGELFF.

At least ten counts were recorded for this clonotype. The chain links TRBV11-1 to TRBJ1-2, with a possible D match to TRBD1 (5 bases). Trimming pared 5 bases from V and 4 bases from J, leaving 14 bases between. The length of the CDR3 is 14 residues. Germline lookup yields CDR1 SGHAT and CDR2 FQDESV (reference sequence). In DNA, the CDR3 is TGTGCCAGCAGCCTAGGTGGGGCCGCCTATGGCTACACCTTC. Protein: CASSLGGAAYGYTF.

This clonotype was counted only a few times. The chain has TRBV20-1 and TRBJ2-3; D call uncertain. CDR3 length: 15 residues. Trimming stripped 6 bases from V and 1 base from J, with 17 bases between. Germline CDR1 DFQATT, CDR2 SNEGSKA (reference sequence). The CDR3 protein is CSADMTFTGTDTQYF. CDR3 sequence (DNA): TGCAGTGCCGATATGACGTTCACCGGCACAGATACGCAGTATTTT.

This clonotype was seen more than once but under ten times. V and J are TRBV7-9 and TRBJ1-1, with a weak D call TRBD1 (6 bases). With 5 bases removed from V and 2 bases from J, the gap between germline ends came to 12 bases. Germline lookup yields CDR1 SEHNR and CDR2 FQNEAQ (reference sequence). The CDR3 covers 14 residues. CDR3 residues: CASSTQGFNTEAFF. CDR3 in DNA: TGTGCCAGCAGCACACAGGGTTTTAACACTGAAGCTTTCTTT.

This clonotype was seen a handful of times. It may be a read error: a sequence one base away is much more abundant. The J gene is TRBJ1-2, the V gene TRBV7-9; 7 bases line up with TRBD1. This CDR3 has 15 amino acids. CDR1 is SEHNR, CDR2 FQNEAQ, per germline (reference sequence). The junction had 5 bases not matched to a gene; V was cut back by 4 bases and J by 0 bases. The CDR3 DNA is TGTGCCAGCAGCTCCCGGGACAGACCTAACTATGGCTACACCTTC. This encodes CASSSRDRPNYGYTF.

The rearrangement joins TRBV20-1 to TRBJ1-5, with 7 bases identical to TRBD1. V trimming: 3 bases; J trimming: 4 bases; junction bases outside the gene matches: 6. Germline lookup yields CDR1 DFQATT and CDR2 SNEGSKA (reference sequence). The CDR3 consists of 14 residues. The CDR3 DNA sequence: TGCAGTGCTAGTACAGGGGAGTTTAATCAGCCCCAGCATTTT. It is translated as CSASTGEFNQPQHF.

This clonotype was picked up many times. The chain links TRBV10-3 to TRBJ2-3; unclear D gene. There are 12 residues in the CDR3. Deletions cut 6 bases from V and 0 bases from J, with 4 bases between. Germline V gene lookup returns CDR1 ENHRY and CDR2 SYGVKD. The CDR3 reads CAIRTSTDTQYF. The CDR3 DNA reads TGTGCCATCAGAACCAGCACAGATACGCAGTATTTT.

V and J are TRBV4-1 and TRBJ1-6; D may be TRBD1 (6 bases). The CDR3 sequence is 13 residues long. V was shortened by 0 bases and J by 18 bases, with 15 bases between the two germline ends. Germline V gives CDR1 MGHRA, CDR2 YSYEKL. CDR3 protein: CASSQETGDVYHF. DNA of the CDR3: TGCGCCAGCAGCCAAGAGACAGGAGACGTCTACCACTTT.

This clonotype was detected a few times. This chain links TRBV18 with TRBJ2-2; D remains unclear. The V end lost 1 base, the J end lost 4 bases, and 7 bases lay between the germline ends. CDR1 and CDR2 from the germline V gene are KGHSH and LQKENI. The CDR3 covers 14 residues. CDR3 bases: TGTGCCAGCTCACCACGTCCAGTCACCGGGGAGCTGTTTTTT. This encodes CASSPRPVTGELFF.

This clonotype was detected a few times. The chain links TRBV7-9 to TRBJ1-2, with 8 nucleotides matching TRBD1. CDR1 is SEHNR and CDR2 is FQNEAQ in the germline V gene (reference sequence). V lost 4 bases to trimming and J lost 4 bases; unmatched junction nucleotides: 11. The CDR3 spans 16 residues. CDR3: CASSSPSGQGVYGYTF. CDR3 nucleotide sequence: TGTGCCAGCAGCTCACCCTCCGGACAGGGAGTCTATGGCTACACCTTC.

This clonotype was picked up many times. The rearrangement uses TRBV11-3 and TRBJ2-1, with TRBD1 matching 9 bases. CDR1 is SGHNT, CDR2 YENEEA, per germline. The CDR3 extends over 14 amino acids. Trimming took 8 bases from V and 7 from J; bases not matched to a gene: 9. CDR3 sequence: CASQQGQGWNEQFF. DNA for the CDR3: TGTGCCAGCCAACAGGGACAGGGCTGGAATGAGCAGTTCTTC.

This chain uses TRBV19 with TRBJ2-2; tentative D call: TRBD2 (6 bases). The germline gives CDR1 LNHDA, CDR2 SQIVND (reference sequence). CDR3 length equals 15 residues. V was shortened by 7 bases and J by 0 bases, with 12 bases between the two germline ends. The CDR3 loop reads CASITGTANTGELFF. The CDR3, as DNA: TGTGCCAGTATAACCGGGACTGCGAACACCGGGGAGCTGTTTTTT.

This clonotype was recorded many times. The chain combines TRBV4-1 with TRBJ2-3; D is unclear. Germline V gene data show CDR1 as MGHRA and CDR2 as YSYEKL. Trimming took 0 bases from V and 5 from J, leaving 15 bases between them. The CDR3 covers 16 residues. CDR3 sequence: CASSQEGLVEIDTQYF. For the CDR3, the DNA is TGCGCCAGCAGCCAAGAGGGCCTAGTGGAAATAGATACGCAGTATTTT.